A selection of T cell receptor beta chains follows, all from one sample in a study of OX40 agonist ivuxolimab in advanced cancers. Profiling relied on immunoSEQ multiplex PCR, and the TCRdb table lists in-frame clones only, not all of them. The table has about 79,000 clones, just under 95% seen once; the top ten hold roughly 9.6%. The source material was CD4+ or CD8+ T cells sorted from blood, sampled in a trial of the OX40 agonist ivuxolimab. These receptors were collected from an adult with an advanced solid tumor such as melanoma, head and neck, liver or kidney cancer. Both conserved end residues are part of each CDR3. The D gene is left open where the match is weak. Expanded clones get a size class; other rows say once, few or many, or leave the size out.

CASSVDRDRGDGYTF | TGTGCCAGCAGCGTAGACCGGGACAGGGGCGATGGCTACACCTTC | NA | TRBD1 | TRBJ1-2 | TRBV9
CASSHGTVPYEQYF | TGTGCCAGCAGCCATGGGACAGTACCCTACGAGCAGTACTTC | NA | TRBD1 | TRBJ2-7 | TRBV7-9
CASSQGSSPLHF | TGCGCCAGCAGCCAAGGGAGTTCACCCCTCCACTTT | NA | NA | TRBJ1-6 | TRBV4-1
CASSFTGENEQFF | TGTGCCAGCAGTTTTACAGGCGAAAATGAGCAGTTCTTC | NA | NA | TRBJ2-1 | TRBV27
CASSLDGGVDEQYF | TGTGCCAGCAGTTTAGACGGGGGGGTGGACGAGCAGTACTTC | NA | TRBD2 | TRBJ2-7 | TRBV27
CASVGGLSETQYF | TGCGCCAGCGTTGGGGGCCTAAGTGAGACCCAGTACTTC | NA | NA | TRBJ2-5 | TRBV5-1
CAISESGTSGLAYQETQYF | TGTGCCATCAGTGAGTCGGGGACCTCGGGACTAGCGTACCAAGAGACCCAGTACTTC | few | TRBD2 | TRBJ2-5 | TRBV10-3
CASSEAGGTLYNEQFF | TGTGCCAGCAGTGAAGCGGGGGGTACCCTTTACAATGAGCAGTTCTTC | NA | NA | TRBJ2-1 | TRBV6-1
CASSYGLNTEAFF | TGTGCCAGCAGTTACGGCCTTAACACTGAAGCTTTCTTT | NA | NA | TRBJ1-1 | TRBV27
CASSVSPAGDLYSGQYF | TGTGCCAGCAGTGTATCCCCCGCAGGGGACTTATATTCAGGGCAGTACTTC | NA | NA | TRBJ2-7 | TRBV2
CASSDGHYGYTF | TGTGCCAGCAGTGACGGGCACTATGGCTACACCTTC | NA | NA | TRBJ1-2 | TRBV6-4
CASSRSGAGANVLTF | TGTGCCAGCAGCCGCTCAGGGGCTGGGGCCAACGTCCTGACTTTC | NA | NA | TRBJ2-6 | TRBV7-6
CASGGRDYETQYF | TGTGCCAGCGGAGGGAGGGACTATGAGACCCAGTACTTC | NA | TRBD2 | TRBJ2-5 | TRBV7-8
CASSLATIYEQYF | TGTGCCAGCAGCTTAGCCACGATCTACGAGCAGTACTTC | NA | NA | TRBJ2-7 | TRBV11-2
CASYVESEAFF | TGTGCCAGCTACGTGGAATCTGAAGCTTTCTTT | NA | NA | TRBJ1-1 | TRBV7-9
CASSIVGPPNTEAFF | TGTGCCAGTAGTATAGTGGGGCCTCCGAACACTGAAGCTTTCTTT | NA | NA | TRBJ1-1 | TRBV19
CASSLVERGVSYEQYF | TGTGCCAGCAGCTTAGTTGAACGGGGGGTCTCCTACGAGCAGTACTTC | NA | TRBD2 | TRBJ2-7 | TRBV7-6
CATSRDGRGGNQPQHF | TGTGCCACCAGCAGAGATGGCAGGGGCGGCAATCAGCCCCAGCATTTT | NA | NA | TRBJ1-5 | TRBV15
CASSLGEGETEAFF | TGTGCCAGCAGCTTGGGGGAAGGGGAGACTGAAGCTTTCTTT | NA | NA | TRBJ1-1 | TRBV11-3
CASSLNSYNEQFF | TGTGCCAGCAGTTTAAATTCCTACAATGAGCAGTTCTTC | NA | NA | TRBJ2-1 | TRBV27
CASSQEGGSSYNSPLHF | TGTGCCAGCAGCCAAGAGGGCGGAAGCTCCTATAATTCACCCCTCCACTTT | NA | NA | TRBJ1-6 | TRBV4-2
CASYSSGANVLTF | TGTGCCAGCTATAGTTCAGGGGCCAACGTCCTGACTTTC | NA | NA | TRBJ2-6 | TRBV9